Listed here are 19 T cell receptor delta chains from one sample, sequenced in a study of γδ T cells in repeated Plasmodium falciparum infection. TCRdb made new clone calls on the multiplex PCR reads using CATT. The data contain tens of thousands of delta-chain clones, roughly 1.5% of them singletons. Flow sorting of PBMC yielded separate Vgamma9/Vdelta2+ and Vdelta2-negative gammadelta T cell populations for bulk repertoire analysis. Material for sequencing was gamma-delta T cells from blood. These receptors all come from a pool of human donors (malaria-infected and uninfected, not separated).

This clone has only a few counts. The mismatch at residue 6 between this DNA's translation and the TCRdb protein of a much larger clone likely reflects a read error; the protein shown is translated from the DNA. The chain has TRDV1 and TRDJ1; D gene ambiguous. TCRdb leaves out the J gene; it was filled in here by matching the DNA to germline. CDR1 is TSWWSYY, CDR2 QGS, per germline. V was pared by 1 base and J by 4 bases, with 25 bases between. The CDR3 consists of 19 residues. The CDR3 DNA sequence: TGTGCTCTTGGGGAACCGGGAAAATGGTGGGCCTCCCGGGACGATAAACTCATCTTT. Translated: CALGEPGKWWASRDDKLIF.

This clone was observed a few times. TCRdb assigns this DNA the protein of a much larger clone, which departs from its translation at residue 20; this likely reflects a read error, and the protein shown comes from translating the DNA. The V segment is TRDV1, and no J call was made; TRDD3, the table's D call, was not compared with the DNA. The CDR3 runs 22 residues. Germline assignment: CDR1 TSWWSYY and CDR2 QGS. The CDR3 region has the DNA TGTGCTCTTGGGGAAGGAGTACCCCTCTCGTGGTGGGGGATACGGCGAACCGATAAATTCATCTTT. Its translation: CALGEGVPLSWWGIRRTDKFIF.

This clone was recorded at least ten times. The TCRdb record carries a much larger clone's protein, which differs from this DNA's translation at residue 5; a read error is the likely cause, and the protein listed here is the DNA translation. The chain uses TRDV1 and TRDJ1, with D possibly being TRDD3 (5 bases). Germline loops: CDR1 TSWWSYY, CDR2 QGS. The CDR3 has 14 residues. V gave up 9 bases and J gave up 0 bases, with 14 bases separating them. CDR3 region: CALWVRSYTDKLIF. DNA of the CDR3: TGTGCTCTCTGGGTACGATCGTACACCGATAAACTCATCTTT.

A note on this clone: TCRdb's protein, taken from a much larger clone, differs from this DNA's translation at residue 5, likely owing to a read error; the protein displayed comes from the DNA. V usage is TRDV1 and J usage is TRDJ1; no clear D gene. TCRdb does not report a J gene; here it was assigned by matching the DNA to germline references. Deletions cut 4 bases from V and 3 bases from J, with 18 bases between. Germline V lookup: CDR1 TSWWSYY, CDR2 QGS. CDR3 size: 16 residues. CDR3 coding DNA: TGTGCTCTTGGGGTACTACTCCGGAATGACTCCGATAAACTCATCTTT. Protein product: CALGVLLRNDSDKLIF.

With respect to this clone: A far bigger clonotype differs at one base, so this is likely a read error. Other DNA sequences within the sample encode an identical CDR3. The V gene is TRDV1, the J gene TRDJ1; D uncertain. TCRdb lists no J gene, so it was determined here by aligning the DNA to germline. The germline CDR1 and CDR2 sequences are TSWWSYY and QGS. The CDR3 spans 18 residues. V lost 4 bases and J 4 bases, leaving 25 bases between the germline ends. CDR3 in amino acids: CALGVSKGTRTLDDKLIF. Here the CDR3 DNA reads TGTGCTCTTGGGGTCTCAAAGGGTACGCGTACCTTGGACGATAAACTCATCTTT.

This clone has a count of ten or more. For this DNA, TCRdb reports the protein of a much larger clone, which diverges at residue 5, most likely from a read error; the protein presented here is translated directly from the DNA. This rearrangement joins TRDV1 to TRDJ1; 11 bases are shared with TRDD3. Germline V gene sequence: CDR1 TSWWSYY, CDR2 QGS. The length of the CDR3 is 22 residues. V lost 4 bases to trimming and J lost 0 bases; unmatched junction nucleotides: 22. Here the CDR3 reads CALGGPSFYWGIGSSYTDKLIF. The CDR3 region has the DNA TGTGCTCTTGGGGGCCCTTCCTTCTACTGGGGGATAGGGTCGTCGTACACCGATAAACTCATCTTT.

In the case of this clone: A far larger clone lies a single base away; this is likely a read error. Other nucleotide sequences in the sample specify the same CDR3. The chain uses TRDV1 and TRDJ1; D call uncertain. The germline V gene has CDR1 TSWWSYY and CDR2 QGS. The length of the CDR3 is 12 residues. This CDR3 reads CALGEQPDKLIF. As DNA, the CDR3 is TGTGCTCTTGGGGAACAACCCGATAAGCTCATCTTT.

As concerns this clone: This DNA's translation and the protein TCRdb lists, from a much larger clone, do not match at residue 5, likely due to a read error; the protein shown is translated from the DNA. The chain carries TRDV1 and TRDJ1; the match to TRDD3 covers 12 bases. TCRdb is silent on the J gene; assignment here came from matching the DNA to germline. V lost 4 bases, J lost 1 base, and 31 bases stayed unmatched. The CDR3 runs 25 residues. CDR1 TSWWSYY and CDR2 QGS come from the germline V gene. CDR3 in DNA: TGTGCTCTTGGGGGAAAGGCCTTCCTACACCTTCCGTACTGGGGGATACTCGCACGCACCGATAAACTCATCTTT. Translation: CALGGKAFLHLPYWGILARTDKLIF.

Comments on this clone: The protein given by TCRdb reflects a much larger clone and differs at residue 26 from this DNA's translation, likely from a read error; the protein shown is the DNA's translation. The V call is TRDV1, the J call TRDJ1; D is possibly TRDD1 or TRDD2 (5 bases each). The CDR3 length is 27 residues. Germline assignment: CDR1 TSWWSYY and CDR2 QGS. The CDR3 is CALGELGGPTSILGSFLENTYTDKLTF. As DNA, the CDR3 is TGTGCTCTTGGGGAACTTGGTGGCCCTACATCTATACTCGGTTCCTTTCTAGAAAATACTTACACCGATAAACTCACCTTT.

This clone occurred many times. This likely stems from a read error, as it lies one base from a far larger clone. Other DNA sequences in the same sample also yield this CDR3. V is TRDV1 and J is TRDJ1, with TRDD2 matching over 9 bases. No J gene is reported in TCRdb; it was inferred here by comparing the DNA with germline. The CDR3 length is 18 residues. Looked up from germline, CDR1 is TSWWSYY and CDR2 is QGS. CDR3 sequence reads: CALGNLPTKSTYTDKLIF. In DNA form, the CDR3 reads TGTGCCCTTGGGAACCTTCCTACGAAGTCTACGTACACCGATAAACTCATCTTT.

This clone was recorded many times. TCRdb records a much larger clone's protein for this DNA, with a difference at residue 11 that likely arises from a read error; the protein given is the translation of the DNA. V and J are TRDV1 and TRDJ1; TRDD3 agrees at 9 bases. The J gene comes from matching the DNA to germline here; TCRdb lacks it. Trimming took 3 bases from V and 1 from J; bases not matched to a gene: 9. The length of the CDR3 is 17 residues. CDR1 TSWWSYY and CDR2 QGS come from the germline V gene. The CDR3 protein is CALGDISGGFPTDKLIF. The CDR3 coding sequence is TGTGCTCTTGGGGACATCTCTGGGGGATTCCCCACCGATAAACTCATCTTT.

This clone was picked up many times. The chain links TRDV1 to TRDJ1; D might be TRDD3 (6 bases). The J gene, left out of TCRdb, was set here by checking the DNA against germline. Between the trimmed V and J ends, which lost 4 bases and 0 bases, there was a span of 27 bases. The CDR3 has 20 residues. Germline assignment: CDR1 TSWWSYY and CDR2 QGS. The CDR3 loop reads CALGGPKGGLGITYTDKLIF. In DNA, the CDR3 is TGTGCTCTTGGGGGCCCCAAAGGGGGCCTGGGGATTACGTACACCGATAAACTCATCTTT.

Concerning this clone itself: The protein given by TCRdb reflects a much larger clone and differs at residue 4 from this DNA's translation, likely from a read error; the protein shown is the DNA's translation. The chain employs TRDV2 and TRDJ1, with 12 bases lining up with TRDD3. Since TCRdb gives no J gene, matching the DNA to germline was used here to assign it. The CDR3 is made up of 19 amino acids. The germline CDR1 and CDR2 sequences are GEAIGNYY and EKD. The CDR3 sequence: CACTTYWGIPSPYTGKLIF. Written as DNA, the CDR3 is TGTGCCTGCACTACGTACTGGGGGATACCCTCCCCGTACACCGGTAAACTCATCTTT.

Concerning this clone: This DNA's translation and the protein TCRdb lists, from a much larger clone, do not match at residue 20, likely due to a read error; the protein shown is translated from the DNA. Written as DNA, the CDR3 is TGTGCTCTTGGGGAAAAACAGGGCTGGGGGACCTCCCCATATTCGACCGATAAACTCACCTTT. Translating it yields CALGEKQGWGTSPYSTDKLTF. The J gene has no call, while the V gene is TRDV1; TRDD3, the D gene given by the table, was not confirmed from the DNA. The CDR3 extends over 21 amino acids. The germline V gene encodes CDR1 TSWWSYY and CDR2 QGS.

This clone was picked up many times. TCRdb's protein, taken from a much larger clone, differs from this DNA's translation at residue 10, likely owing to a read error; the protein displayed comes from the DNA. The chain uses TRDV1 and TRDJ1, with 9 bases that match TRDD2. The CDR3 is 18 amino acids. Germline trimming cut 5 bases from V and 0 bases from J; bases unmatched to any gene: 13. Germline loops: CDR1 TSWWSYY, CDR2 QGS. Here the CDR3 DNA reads TGTGCTCTTGGGAACCTTCCTACGAAGCCTACGTACACCGATAAACTCATCTTT. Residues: CALGNLPTKPTYTDKLIF.

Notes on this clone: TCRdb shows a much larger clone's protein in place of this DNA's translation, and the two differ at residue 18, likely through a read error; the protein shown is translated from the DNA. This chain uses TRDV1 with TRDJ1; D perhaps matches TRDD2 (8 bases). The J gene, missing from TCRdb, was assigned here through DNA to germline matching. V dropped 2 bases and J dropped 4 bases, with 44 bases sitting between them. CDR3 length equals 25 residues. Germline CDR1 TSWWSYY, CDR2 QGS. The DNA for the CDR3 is TGTGCTCTTGGGGAAATCAAAGACGGACAGCTGTCTTCCTACCCTTGGGGGACGTACATCGATAAACTCATCTTT. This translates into CALGEIKDGQLSSYPWGTYIDKLIF.

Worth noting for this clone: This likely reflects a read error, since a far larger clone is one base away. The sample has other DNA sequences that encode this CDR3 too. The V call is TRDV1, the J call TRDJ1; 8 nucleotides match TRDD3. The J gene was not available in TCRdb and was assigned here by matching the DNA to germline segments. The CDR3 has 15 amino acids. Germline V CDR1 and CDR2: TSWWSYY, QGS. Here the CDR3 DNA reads TGTGCTCTCGGGGAATATTCGGGGATACCCGATAAACTCATCTTT. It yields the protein CALGEYSGIPDKLIF.

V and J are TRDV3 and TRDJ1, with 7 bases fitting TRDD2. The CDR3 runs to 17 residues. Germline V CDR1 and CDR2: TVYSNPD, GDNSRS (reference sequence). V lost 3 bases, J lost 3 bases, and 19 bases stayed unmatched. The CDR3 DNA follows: TGTGCCTTCCATTCCTACAGCAGGGATCACCAATCCGATAAACTCATCTTT. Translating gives CAFHSYSRDHQSDKLIF.

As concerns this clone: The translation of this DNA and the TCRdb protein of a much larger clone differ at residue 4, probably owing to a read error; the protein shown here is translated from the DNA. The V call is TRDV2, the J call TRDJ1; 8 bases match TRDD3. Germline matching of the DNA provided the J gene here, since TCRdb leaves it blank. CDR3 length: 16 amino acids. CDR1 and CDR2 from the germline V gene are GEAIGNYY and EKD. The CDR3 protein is CACNTVGGYNPDKLIF. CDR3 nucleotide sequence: TGTGCCTGTAACACCGTCGGGGGATATAATCCCGATAAACTCATCTTT.